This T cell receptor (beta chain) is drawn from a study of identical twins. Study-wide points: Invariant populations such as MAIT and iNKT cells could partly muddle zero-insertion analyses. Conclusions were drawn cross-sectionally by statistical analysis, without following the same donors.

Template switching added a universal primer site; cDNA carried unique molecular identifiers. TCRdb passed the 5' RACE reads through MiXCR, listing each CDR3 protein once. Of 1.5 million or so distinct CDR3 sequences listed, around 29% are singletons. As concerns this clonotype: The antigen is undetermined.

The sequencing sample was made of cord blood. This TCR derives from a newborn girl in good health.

CDR3 in amino acids: CASSQAGAGTF. In DNA form, the CDR3 reads TGTGCCAGCAGCCAAGCGGGCGCGGGCACCTTC. The gene calls are TRBV14 and TRBJ1-2; no firm D call. There are 11 residues in the CDR3. CDR1 SGHDN and CDR2 FVKESK come from the germline V gene. V was cut by 1 base and J by 13 bases, with 10 bases left in between.